The subject of this entry is one T cell receptor beta chain. Its antigen is not identified. The V gene end was trimmed by 0 bases and the J gene end by 7 bases; junction bases not matched to a gene: 6. Germline V lookup: CDR1 GTSNPN, CDR2 SVGIG (reference sequence). This CDR3 comprises 14 residues. These data are taken from a study of cytomegalovirus exposure and HLA in healthy donors. General study points: A later analysis linked a missense variant in DCLRE1C to the trimming of TCR beta V and J genes. Being productive about 87% or about 30% of the time was typical of most TCR beta V segments in an earlier analysis.

The PCR used 60 Vbeta and 13 Jbeta primers. The table came from immunoSEQ multiplex PCR; TCRdb's copy has only in-frame clones and leaves some out. The data show around 160,000 clones, with approximately 83% seen just once and about a tenth held by the top ten. Participants comprised healthy donors of bone marrow. What was sequenced was PBMCs. The chain links TRBV30 to TRBJ1-5; 7 bases match TRBD1. This sequence was found in a man younger than 35 in good health and CMV-seropositive. The CDR3 here is CAWSVPRGRQPQHF. Written as DNA, the CDR3 is TGTGCCTGGAGTGTACCCAGGGGGAGGCAGCCCCAGCATTTT.